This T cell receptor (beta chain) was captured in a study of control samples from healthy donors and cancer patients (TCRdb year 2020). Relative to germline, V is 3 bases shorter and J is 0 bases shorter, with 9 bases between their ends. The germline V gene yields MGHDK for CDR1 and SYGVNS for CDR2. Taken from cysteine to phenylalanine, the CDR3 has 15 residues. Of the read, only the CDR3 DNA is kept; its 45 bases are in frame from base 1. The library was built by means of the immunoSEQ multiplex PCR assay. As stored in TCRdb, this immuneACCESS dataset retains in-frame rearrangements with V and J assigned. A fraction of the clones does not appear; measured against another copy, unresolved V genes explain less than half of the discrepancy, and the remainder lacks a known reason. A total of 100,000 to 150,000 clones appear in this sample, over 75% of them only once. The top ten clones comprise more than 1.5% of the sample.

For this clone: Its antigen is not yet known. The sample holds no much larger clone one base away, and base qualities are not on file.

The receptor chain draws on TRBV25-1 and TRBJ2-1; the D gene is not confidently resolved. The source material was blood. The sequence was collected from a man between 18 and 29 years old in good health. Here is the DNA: TGTGCCAGCAGTGAGGGCGAACTCTCCTACAATGAGCAGTTCTTC. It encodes CASSEGELSYNEQFF.